This T cell receptor beta chain was identified during a study of cytomegalovirus exposure and HLA in healthy donors. The study's findings and limits: Later analysis placed DRB1 highest and HLA-C lowest in TCR association rates, which differed by HLA locus.

Germline V CDR1 and CDR2: WSHSY, SAAADI. Trimming removed 3 bases at V and 5 bases at J, with 17 bases between. The CDR3 has 15 amino acids. In the case of this clone: Its antigen is unknown.

The PCR made use of 60 Vbeta and 13 Jbeta primers. The data were produced by immunoSEQ multiplex PCR, yet TCRdb's version contains in-frame clones alone and is incomplete. Of around 98,000 clones in the sample, 80% to 90% are singletons; the top ten hold roughly 1.5%. Sample: PBMCs. This clonotype originated in a man aged 35 to 55 in good health and CMV-seronegative. This chain connects TRBV10-2 to TRBJ2-7; TRBD1 might be the D (6 bases). The DNA for the CDR3 is TGCGCCAGCAGTGACCCGGGGCAGGGGATCGACGAGCAGTACTTC. Amino acids: CASSDPGQGIDEQYF.